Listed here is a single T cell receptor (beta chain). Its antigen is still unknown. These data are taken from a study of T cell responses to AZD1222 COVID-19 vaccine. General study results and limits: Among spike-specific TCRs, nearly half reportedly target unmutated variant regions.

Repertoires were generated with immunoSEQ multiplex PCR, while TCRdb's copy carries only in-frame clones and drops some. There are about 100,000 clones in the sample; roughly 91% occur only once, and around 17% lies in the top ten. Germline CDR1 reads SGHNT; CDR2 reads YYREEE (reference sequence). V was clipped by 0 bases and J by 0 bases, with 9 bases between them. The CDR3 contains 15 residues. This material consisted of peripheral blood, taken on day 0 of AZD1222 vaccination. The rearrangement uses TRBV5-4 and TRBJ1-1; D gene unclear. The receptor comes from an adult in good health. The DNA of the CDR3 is TGTGCCAGCAGCTTGGTGGCAGACATGAACACTGAAGCTTTCTTT. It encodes CASSLVADMNTEAFF.